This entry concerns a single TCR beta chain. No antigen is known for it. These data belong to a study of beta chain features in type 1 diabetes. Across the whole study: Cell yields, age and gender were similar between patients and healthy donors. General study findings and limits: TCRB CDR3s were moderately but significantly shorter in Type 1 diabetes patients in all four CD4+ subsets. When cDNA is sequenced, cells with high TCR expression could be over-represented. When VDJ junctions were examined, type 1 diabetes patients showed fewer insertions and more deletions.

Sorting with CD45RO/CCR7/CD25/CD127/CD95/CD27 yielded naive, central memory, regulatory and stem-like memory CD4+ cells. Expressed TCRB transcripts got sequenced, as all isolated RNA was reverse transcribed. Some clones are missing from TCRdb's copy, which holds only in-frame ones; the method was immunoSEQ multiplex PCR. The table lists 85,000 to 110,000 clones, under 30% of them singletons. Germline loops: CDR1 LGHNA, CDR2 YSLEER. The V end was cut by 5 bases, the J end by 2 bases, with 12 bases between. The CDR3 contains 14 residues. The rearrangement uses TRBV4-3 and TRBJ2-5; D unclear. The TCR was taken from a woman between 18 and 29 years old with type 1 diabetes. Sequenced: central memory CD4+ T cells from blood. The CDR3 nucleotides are TGCGCCAGCAGCTCCTCGATAGATCAAGAGACCCAGTACTTC. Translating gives CASSSSIDQETQYF.